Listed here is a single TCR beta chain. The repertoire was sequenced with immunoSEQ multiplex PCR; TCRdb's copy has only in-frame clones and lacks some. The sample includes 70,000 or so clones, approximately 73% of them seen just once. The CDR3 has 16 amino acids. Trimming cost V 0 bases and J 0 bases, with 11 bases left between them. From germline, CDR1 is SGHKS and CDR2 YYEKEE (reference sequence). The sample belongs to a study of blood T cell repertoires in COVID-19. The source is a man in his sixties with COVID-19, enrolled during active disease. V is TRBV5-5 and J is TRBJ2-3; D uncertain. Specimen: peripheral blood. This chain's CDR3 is CASSLAQHPSTDTQYF. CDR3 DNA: TGTGCCAGCAGCTTGGCCCAACACCCTAGCACAGATACGCAGTATTTT.